These 10 T cell receptor beta chains were sequenced from one sample in a study of OX40 agonist ivuxolimab in advanced cancers. This table comes from immunoSEQ multiplex PCR, and its TCRdb copy is limited to in-frame clones, with some not included. Here the sample spans just over 60,000 clones, roughly nine tenths being singletons. This specimen consisted of CD4+ or CD8+ T cells sorted from blood, obtained in a trial of the OX40 agonist ivuxolimab. The receptor set was obtained from an adult with an advanced solid tumor such as melanoma, head and neck, liver or kidney cancer.

The CDR3 is CASSLSGRGFSTDTQYF. DNA for the CDR3: TGCGCCAGCAGCTTGTCTGGGCGAGGGTTTAGCACAGATACGCAGTATTTT. The rearrangement links TRBV5-1 to TRBJ2-3; a possible D gene is TRBD2 (5 bases). The CDR3 has 17 residues. CDR1 and CDR2 (germline): SGHRS, YFSETQ. With 1 base removed from V and 0 bases from J, the gap between germline ends came to 15 bases.

The gene calls are TRBV6-6 and TRBJ1-1, with D tentatively TRBD1 (6 bases). The length of the CDR3 is 16 residues. Germline V CDR1 and CDR2: MNHNY, SVGAGI (reference sequence). Trimming pared 2 bases from V and 4 bases from J, leaving 17 bases between. In DNA, the CDR3 is TGTGCCAGCAGTTACGATCCTCAGGGGATCGGCACTGAAGCTTTCTTT. It yields the protein CASSYDPQGIGTEAFF.

In its sample, this clone was seen once. The CDR3 DNA reads as TGTGCCATCAGTGAAAGGAGCAGCGGGCGGCGTGAGCAGTACTTC. It codes for CAISERSSGRREQYF. The V gene is TRBV10-3, the J gene TRBJ2-7; D possibly corresponds to TRBD2 (6 bases). This CDR3 is built from 15 residues. The V end was cut by 3 bases, the J end by 7 bases, with 19 bases between. Germline lookup yields CDR1 ENHRY and CDR2 SYGVKD.

The J gene is TRBJ1-1, the V gene TRBV19, with D perhaps matching TRBD1 (6 bases). Germline loops: CDR1 LNHDA, CDR2 SQIVND (reference sequence). The V end lost 6 bases, the J end lost 0 bases, and 14 bases lay between the germline ends. The CDR3 sequence is 15 residues long. CDR3 sequence reads: CASRPGHSMNTEAFF. The CDR3 DNA is TGTGCCAGTAGGCCGGGACACTCGATGAACACTGAAGCTTTCTTT.

J is TRBJ2-1 and V is TRBV5-1; 7 positions match TRBD2. The trim removed 4 bases at V and 1 base at J, leaving 2 bases unmatched. The CDR3 consists of 14 residues. CDR1 and CDR2 from the germline V gene are SGHRS and YFSETQ. The CDR3 sequence is CASSVSGSYNEQFF. Here the CDR3 DNA reads TGCGCCAGCAGCGTTAGCGGGTCCTACAATGAGCAGTTCTTC.

The chain employs TRBV5-1 and TRBJ2-1; D is possibly TRBD2 (5 bases). V gave up 3 bases and J gave up 8 bases, with 27 bases separating them. This CDR3 spans 18 amino acids. CDR1 is SGHRS, CDR2 YFSETQ, per germline. The CDR3 sequence is CASSWNPNWSGLRDEQFF. In DNA, the CDR3 is TGCGCCAGCAGCTGGAATCCCAACTGGAGCGGTCTACGCGATGAGCAGTTCTTC.

J is TRBJ2-7 and V is TRBV5-1; 10 bases are shared with TRBD2. Germline assignment: CDR1 SGHRS and CDR2 YFSETQ. V lost 2 bases and J lost 6; bases outside the gene matches: 5. CDR3 size: 14 residues. As DNA, the CDR3 is TGCGCCAGCAGCTTAGCGGGAGGGCCCAGCGAGCAGTACTTC. Its protein product is CASSLAGGPSEQYF. The whole variable domain, filled in from reference TRBV5-1 and TRBJ2-7, reads KAGVTQTPRYLIKTRGQQVTLSCSPISGHRSVSWYQQTPGQGLQFLFEYFSETQRNKGNFPGRFSGRQFSNSRSEMNVSTLELGDSALYLCASSLAGGPSEQYFGPGTRLTVT.

The rearrangement uses TRBV30 and TRBJ2-2; the D call may be TRBD1 or TRBD2 (5 bases each). V was pared by 2 bases and J by 1 base, with 14 bases between. The CDR3 covers 16 residues. The germline CDR1 and CDR2 sequences are GTSNPN and SVGIG (reference sequence). For the CDR3, the DNA is TGTGCCTGGAGTACTCCGGGGCGGCAGAACACCGGGGAGCTGTTTTTT. This translates into CAWSTPGRQNTGELFF.

The chain joins TRBV9 to TRBJ2-1; 8 positions match TRBD2. The CDR3 extends over 15 amino acids. With V trimmed by 0 bases and J by 5 bases, 4 bases remained unmatched. Germline V gene lookup returns CDR1 SGDLS and CDR2 YYNGEE. The CDR3 sequence: CASSVVSGGNNEQFF. The CDR3 DNA sequence: TGTGCCAGCAGCGTAGTCAGCGGGGGCAACAATGAGCAGTTCTTC.

This clone was recorded once. The gene calls are TRBV4-2 and TRBJ2-1; 12 bases agree with TRBD2. Germline V lookup: CDR1 LGHNA, CDR2 YNFKEQ. The CDR3 totals 15 residues. V gave up 4 bases and J gave up 7 bases; unmatched junction bases: 5. The CDR3 DNA reads TGTGCCAGCAGCCGGGCCGGGACTAGCGGGAATGAGCAGTTCTTC. As protein: CASSRAGTSGNEQFF.